This T cell receptor beta chain originates from a study of blood T cell repertoires in COVID-19. The count of this clone is one. The germline CDR1 and CDR2 sequences are LNHDA and SQIVND (reference sequence). The V segment lost 6 bases and the J segment 2 bases; nucleotides outside the gene matches: 5. The CDR3 sequence is 15 residues long. Per the original methods: It was from reference gene primer amplification that nucleated cell counts were estimated. Assay used: immunoSEQ multiplex PCR; TCRdb lists only in-frame clones, some missing. V, J and clone size reflect that table, while D and trimming were determined from the DNA. This sample carries over 80,000 clones, about 87% of them seen once, and the ten largest clones take just under 20%.

The sequence was collected from a human donor in a cohort sampled during active COVID-19. Sequenced material: peripheral blood. The V gene is TRBV19, the J gene TRBJ2-7; 12 bases are shared with TRBD2. The CDR3, as DNA: TGTGCCAGTAGCTTTGGGACTAGCGGGCCCTACGAGCAGTACTTC. This encodes CASSFGTSGPYEQYF.